This entry describes one TCR beta chain. TCRdb analysed the 5' RACE reads with MiXCR anew, one entry per CDR3 protein. The profile covers tens of thousands of distinct CDR3 sequences, with 16% appearing a single time and under 6.5% taken by the ten largest. CDR1 is LNHDA and CDR2 is SQIVND in the germline V gene (reference sequence). CDR3 length: 14 residues. Trimming pared 3 bases from V and 1 base from J, leaving 9 bases between. This entry comes from a study of HIV-infected patients and healthy controls. The chain combines TRBV19 with TRBJ1-2, with D unclear. Sequencing was performed on CD4+ T cells from blood. This sequence originates from a human donor in good health. The CDR3: CASSMVGGNYGYTF. CDR3 bases: TGTGCCAGTAGTATGGTAGGAGGTAACTATGGCTACACCTTC.